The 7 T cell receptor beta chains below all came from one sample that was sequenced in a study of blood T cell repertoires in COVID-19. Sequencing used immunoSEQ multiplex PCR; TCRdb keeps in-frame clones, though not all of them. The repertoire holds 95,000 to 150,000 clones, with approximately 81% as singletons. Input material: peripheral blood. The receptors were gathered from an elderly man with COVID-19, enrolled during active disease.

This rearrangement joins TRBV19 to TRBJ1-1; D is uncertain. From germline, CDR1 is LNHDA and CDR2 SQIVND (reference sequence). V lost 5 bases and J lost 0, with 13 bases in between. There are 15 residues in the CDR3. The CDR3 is CASSPRRLMNTEAFF. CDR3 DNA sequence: TGTGCCAGTAGTCCCCGGAGGCTGATGAACACTGAAGCTTTCTTT.

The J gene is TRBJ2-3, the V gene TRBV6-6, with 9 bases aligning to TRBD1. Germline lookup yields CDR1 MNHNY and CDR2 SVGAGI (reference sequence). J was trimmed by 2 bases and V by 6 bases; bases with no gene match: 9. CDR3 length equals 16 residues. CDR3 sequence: CASRDPGTGTTDTQYF. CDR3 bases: TGTGCCAGCAGGGACCCCGGGACAGGGACCACAGATACGCAGTATTTT.

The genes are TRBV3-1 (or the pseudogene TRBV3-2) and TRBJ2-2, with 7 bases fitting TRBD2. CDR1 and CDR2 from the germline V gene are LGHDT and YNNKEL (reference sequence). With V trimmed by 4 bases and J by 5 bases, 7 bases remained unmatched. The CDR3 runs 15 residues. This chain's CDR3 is CASSRGEGLTGELFF. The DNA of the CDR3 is TGTGCCAGCAGCCGAGGGGAGGGACTAACCGGGGAGCTGTTTTTT.

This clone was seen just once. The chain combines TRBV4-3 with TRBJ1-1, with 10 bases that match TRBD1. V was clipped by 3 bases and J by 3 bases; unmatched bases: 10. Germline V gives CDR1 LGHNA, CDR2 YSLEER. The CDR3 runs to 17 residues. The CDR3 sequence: CASSQTGGGKGYTEAFF. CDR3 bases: TGCGCCAGCAGCCAGACAGGGGGCGGAAAGGGTTACACTGAAGCTTTCTTT.

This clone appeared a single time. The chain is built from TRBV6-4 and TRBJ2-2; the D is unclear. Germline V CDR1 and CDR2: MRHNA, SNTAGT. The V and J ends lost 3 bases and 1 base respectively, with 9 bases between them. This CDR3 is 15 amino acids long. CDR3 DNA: TGTGCCAGCAGTGAACTTCCTATGAACACCGGGGAGCTGTTTTTT. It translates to CASSELPMNTGELFF.

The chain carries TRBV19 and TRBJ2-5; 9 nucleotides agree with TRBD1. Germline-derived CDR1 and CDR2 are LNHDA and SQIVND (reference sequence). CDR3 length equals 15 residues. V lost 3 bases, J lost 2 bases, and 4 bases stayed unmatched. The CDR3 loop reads CASSIFGQGQETQYF. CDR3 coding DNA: TGTGCCAGTAGTATCTTCGGACAGGGGCAAGAGACCCAGTACTTC.

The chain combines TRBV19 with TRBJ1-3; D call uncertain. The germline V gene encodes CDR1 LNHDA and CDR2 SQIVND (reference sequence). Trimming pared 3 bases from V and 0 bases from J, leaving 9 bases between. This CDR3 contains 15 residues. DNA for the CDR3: TGTGCCAGTAGTATCTCGGGGTCCTCTGGAAACACCATATATTTT. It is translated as CASSISGSSGNTIYF. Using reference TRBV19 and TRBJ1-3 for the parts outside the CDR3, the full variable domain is DGGITQSPKYLFRKEGQNVTLSCEQNLNHDAMYWYRQDPGQGLRLIYYSQIVNDFQKGDIAEGYSVSREKKESFPLTVTSAQKNPTAFYLCASSISGSSGNTIYFGEGSWLTVV.